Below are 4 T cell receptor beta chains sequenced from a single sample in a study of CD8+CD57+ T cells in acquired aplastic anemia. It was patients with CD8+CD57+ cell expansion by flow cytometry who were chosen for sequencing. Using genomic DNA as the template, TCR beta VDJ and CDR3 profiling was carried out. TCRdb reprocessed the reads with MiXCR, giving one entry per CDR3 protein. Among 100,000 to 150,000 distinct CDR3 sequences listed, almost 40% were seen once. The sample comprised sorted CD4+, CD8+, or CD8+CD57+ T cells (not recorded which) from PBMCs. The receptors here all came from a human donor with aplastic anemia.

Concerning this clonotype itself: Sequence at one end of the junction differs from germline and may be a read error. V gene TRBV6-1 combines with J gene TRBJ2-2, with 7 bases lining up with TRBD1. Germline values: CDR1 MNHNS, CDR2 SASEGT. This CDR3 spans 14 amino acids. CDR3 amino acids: CAGRMGQRPGELFF. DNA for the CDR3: TGTGCCGGCAGGATGGGACAGAGGCCCGGGGAGCTGTTTTTT.

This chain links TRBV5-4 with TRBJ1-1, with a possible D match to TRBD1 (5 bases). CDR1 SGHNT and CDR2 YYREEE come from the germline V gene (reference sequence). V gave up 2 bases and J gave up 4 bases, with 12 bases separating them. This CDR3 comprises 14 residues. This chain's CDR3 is CASSFRAGITEAFF. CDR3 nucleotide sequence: TGTGCCAGCAGCTTTAGGGCAGGGATCACTGAAGCTTTCTTT.

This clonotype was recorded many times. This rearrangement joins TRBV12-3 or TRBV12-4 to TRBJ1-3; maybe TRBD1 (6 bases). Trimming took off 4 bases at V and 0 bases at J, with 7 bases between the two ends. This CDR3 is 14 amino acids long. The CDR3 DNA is TGTGCCAGCAGTTGGACAGACTCTGGAAACACCATATATTTT. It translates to CASSWTDSGNTIYF.

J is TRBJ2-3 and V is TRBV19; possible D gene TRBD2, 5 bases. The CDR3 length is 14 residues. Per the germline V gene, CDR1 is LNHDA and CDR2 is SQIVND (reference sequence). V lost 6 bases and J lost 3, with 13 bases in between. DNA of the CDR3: TGTGCCAGTAGCCCGGGGATAAGAACAGATACGCAGTATTTT. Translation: CASSPGIRTDTQYF. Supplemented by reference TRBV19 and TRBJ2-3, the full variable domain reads DGGITQSPKYLFRKEGQNVTLSCEQNLNHDAMYWYRQDPGQGLRLIYYSQIVNDFQKGDIAEGYSVSREKKESFPLTVTSAQKNPTAFYLCASSPGIRTDTQYFGPGTRLTVL.